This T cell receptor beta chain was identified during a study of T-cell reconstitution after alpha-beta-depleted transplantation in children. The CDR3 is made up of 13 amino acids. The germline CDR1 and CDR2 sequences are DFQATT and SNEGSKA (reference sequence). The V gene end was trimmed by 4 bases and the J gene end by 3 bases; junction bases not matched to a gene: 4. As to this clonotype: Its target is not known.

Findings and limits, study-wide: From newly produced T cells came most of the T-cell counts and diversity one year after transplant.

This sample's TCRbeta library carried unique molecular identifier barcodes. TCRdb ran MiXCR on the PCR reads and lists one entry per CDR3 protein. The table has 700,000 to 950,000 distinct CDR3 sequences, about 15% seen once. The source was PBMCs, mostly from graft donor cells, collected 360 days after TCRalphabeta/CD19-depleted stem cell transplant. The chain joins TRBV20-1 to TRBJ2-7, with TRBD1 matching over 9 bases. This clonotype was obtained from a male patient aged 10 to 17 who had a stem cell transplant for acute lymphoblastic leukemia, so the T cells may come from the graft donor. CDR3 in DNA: TGCAGTGCTACCGGGACAGGGATCTACGAGCAGTACTTC. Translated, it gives CSATGTGIYEQYF.